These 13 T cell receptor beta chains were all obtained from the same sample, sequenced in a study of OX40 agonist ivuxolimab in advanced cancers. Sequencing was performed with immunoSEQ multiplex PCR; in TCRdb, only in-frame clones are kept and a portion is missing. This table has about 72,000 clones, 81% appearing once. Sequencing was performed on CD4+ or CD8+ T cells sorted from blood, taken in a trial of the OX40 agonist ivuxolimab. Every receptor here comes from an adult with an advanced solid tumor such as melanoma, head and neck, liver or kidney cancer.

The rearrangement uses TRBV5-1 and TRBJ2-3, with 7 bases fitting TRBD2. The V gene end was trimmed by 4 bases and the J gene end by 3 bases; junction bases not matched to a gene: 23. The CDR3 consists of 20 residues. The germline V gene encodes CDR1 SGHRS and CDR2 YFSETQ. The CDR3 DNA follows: TGCGCCAGCAGCCGTCCGGAATGGCGGGAGAGGGTCCGGCGGACAGATACGCAGTATTTT. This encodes CASSRPEWRERVRRTDTQYF.

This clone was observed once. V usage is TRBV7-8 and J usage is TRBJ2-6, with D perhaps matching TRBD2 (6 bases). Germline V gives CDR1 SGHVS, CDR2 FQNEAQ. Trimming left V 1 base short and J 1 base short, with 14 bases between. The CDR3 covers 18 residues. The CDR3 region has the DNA TGTGCCAGCAGCTTAGTGGGACTGGATTTTTCTGGGGCCAACGTCCTGACTTTC. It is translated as CASSLVGLDFSGANVLTF.

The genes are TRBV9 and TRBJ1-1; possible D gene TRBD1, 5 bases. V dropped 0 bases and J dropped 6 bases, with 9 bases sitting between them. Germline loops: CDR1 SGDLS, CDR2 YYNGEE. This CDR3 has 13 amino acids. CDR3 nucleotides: TGTGCCAGCAGCGTAGCACGGGGCGCTGAAGCTTTCTTT. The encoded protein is CASSVARGAEAFF.

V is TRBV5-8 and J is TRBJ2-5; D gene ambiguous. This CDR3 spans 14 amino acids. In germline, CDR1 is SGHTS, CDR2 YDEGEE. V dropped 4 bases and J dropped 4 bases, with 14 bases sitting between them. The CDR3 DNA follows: TGTGCCAGCAGCACTCTTCTGGATTTAGAGACCCAGTACTTC. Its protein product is CASSTLLDLETQYF.

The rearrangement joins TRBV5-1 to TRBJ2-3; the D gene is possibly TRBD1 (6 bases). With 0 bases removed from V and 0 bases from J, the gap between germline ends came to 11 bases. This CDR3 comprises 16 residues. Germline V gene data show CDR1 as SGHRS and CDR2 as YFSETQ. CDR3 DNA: TGCGCCAGCAGCTTGGCCCCGGGACAAAGCACAGATACGCAGTATTTT. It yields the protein CASSLAPGQSTDTQYF.

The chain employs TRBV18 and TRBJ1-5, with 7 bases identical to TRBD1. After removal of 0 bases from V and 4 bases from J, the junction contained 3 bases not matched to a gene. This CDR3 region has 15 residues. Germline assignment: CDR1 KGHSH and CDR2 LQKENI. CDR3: CASSPPGTANQPQHF. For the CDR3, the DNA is TGTGCCAGCTCACCACCTGGGACAGCTAATCAGCCCCAGCATTTT.

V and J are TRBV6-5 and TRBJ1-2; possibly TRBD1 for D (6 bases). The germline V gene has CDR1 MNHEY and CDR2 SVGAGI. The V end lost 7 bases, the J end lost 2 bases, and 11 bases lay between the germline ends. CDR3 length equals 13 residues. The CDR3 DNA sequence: TGTGCCAGCACGAACAGGGAGAACTATGGCTACACCTTC. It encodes CASTNRENYGYTF.

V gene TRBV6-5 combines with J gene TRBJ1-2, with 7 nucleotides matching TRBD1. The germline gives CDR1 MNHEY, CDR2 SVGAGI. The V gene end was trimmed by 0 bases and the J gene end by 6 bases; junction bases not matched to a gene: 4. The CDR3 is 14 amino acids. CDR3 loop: CASSYSTGSDGYTF. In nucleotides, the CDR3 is TGTGCCAGCAGTTACTCGACAGGGTCGGATGGCTACACCTTC.

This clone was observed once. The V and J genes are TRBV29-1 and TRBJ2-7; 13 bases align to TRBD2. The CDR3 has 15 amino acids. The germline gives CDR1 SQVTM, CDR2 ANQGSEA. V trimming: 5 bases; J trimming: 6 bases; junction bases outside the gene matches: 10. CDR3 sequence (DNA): TGCAGCGTTCCTTCCACCACTAGCGGGAGGGCCGAGCAGTACTTC. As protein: CSVPSTTSGRAEQYF.

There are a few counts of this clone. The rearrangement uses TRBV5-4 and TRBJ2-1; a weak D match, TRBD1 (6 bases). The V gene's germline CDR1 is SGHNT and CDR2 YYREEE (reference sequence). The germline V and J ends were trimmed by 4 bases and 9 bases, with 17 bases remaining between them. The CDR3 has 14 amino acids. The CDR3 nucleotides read TGTGCCAGCAGCACCGGGACAACCTTCGGTGAGCAGTTCTTC. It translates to CASSTGTTFGEQFF.

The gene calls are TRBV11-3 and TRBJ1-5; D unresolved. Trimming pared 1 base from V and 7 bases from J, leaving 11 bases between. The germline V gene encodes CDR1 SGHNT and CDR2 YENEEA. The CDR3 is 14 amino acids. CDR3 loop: CASSLGPTGQPQHF. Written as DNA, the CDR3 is TGTGCCAGCAGCTTAGGCCCAACCGGGCAGCCCCAGCATTTT.

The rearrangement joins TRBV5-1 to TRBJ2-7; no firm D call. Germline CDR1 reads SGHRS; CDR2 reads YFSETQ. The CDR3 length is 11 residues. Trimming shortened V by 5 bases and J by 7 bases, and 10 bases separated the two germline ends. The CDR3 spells CASRSDLEQYF. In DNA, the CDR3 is TGCGCCAGCAGATCCGACTTGGAGCAGTACTTC.

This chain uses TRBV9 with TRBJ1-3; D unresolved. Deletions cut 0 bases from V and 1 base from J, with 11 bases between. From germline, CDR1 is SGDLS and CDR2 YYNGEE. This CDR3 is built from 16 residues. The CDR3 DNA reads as TGTGCCAGCAGCGTAGGAGGTCAGATATCTGGAAACACCATATATTTT. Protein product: CASSVGGQISGNTIYF.